These 8 T cell receptor beta chains were all obtained from the same sample, sequenced in a study of T cells in Graves' hyperthyroidism and ophthalmopathy (dated by TCRdb to between 2017 and 2020). Receptor amplification or capture employed multiplex PCR. TCRdb names Illumina HiSeq 2000 as the instrument used. TCR beta CDR3 regions were amplified from RNA transcripts. The first round of RT-PCR for the TCR CDR3 was performed with the HTBI primer set and the Qiagen OneStep RT-PCR kit. The public sequencing data were trimmed at Q25 with fastp and processed into clonotypes with MiXCR by TCRdb, which kept only in-frame beta chains. Records with the same CDR3 protein are collapsed into one entry carrying the most frequent genes and DNA. For this sample the table gives approximately 400,000 distinct CDR3 sequences, of which 15% to 18% were detected only once. The ten largest clonotypes hold approximately 14% of the sample.

Sequencing input: blood. Every receptor here comes from a woman aged 18-29 years with Graves' hyperthyroidism.

This clonotype turned up a few times. It may be a read error: a sequence one base away is much more abundant. The chain employs TRBV11-2 and TRBJ2-1, with 8 bases lining up with TRBD2. The CDR3 consists of 13 residues. Germline lookup yields CDR1 SGHAT and CDR2 FQNNGV. With 1 base clipped from V and 11 bases from J, the junction kept 4 bases outside the gene matches. The CDR3 DNA reads TGTGCCAGCAGCTTAGTCGGGGGGGCTAAGCAGTTCTTC. Its protein product is CASSLVGGAKQFF.

The chain links TRBV5-1 to TRBJ2-5; D unresolved. The CDR3 spans 14 residues. Trimming left V 5 bases short and J 4 bases short, with 15 bases between. Germline V gives CDR1 SGHRS, CDR2 YFSETQ. The CDR3 bases are TGCGCCAGCAGTGGTCTAGGATTTTCAGAGACCCAGTACTTC. Amino acids: CASSGLGFSETQYF.

At least ten counts were recorded for this clonotype. The CDR3 DNA reads TGTGCCAGCAGTGAAGCAGGCGTAGCGACAGATACGCAGTATTTT. As protein: CASSEAGVATDTQYF. V is TRBV2 and J is TRBJ2-3, with D possibly TRBD2 on 5 matching bases. Trimming removed 0 bases from V and 3 bases from J, with 10 bases in between. Germline-derived CDR1 and CDR2 are SNHLY and FYNNEI. This CDR3 has 15 amino acids.

This clonotype was seen repeatedly, ten times or more. The genes are TRBV20-1 and TRBJ2-1, with a possible D match to TRBD2 (6 bases). The CDR3 loop spans 17 amino acids. Germline-derived CDR1 and CDR2 are DFQATT and SNEGSKA (reference sequence). V lost 2 bases and J lost 4, with 21 bases in between. Here the CDR3 reads CSARSAEGLAEYNEQFF. CDR3 bases: TGCAGTGCTAGATCTGCCGAGGGCTTAGCGGAATACAATGAGCAGTTCTTC.

J is TRBJ2-1 and V is TRBV4-1; TRBD2 aligns across 12 bases. Matching the DNA end better, TRBJ2-7 makes the J call doubtful. The CDR3 length is 18 residues. The V gene's germline CDR1 is MGHRA and CDR2 YSYEKL. The CDR3 sequence is CASSQKLELRTSGNEQYF. In DNA, the CDR3 is TGCGCCAGCAGCCAAAAATTGGAGCTTAGGACTAGCGGGAACGAGCAGTACTTC.

This clonotype was observed many times. V gene TRBV2 combines with J gene TRBJ1-1, with unresolved D. CDR3 length: 15 amino acids. V lost 0 bases and J lost 6, with 14 bases in between. Germline CDR1 is SNHLY and CDR2 is FYNNEI. In DNA, the CDR3 is TGTGCCAGCAGTGAAGCCCGGGTAACAAGCGCTGAAGCTTTCTTT. This translates into CASSEARVTSAEAFF. Full variable domain (rest looked up from reference TRBV2 and TRBJ1-1): EPEVTQTPSHQVTQMGQEVILRCVPISNHLYFYWYRQILGQKVEFLVSFYNNEISEKSEIFDDQFSVERPDGSNFTLKIRSTKLEDSAMYFCASSEARVTSAEAFFGQGTRLTVV.

This clonotype was recorded at least ten times. The J gene is TRBJ2-3, the V gene TRBV5-1; 13 positions match TRBD2. CDR3 length: 17 amino acids. Trimming cost V 4 bases and J 4 bases; bases outside gene matches: 9. The germline gives CDR1 SGHRS, CDR2 YFSETQ. The CDR3 region has the DNA TGCGCCAGCAGCACCAGGACTAGCGGGAGTGGAGCAGATACGCAGTATTTT. Its protein is CASSTRTSGSGADTQYF.

This clonotype occurred many times. The rearrangement uses TRBV28 and TRBJ2-7; D may be TRBD1 (6 bases). This CDR3 is built from 13 residues. With 5 bases removed from V and 3 bases from J, the gap between germline ends came to 11 bases. CDR1 is MDHEN, CDR2 SYDVKM, per germline. CDR3 in amino acids: CASSVQGNYEQYF. CDR3 sequence (DNA): TGTGCCAGCAGTGTACAGGGTAACTACGAGCAGTACTTC.